This is a list of T cell receptor beta chains from one sample in a study of glioma-infiltrating T cells after dendritic cell vaccination. Using immunoSEQ multiplex PCR, the repertoire was profiled, and TCRdb retains in-frame clones only, with some absent. This repertoire shows tens of thousands of clones, around 87% found once; its top ten account for approximately 2.2%. The source material was blood, sampled after dendritic cell vaccination. The receptors come from a human donor with glioblastoma. CDR3s include the opening cysteine and the closing phenylalanine or tryptophan. Each record gives: clone size, J gene, D gene, V gene, CDR3 DNA, CDR3 protein. D genes are given only for firm matches. Rows give clone size only sometimes, using once, few, many, or a class for an expanded clone.

>NA|TRBJ2-7|TRBD2|TRBV11-2
TGTGCCAGCAGCTTAGAGGCTAGCGGGGGGGACGAGCAGTACTTC
CASSLEASGGDEQYF
>NA|TRBJ2-3|TRBD1|TRBV6-6
TGTGCCAGCAGGACCGGGACAGGGGCTGTAGATACGCAGTATTTT
CASRTGTGAVDTQYF
>NA|TRBJ2-3|NA|TRBV7-2
TGTGCCAGCAGCTTAGCCCTCGATACGCAGTATTTT
CASSLALDTQYF
>NA|TRBJ2-5|NA|TRBV5-1
TGCGCCAGCAGCTCTTCCGGGATCCAAGAGACCCAGTACTTC
CASSSSGIQETQYF
>NA|TRBJ2-7|TRBD1|TRBV9
TGTGCCAGCAGCTGGAACAGGGGGCGCGGGGAGCAGTACTTC
CASSWNRGRGEQYF
>NA|TRBJ2-3|NA|TRBV4-3
TGCGCCAGCAGCCAAGATATTCCGACAAGAGACACAGATACGCAGTATTTT
CASSQDIPTRDTDTQYF
>NA|TRBJ1-1|TRBD1|TRBV19
TGTGCCAGTAGTGCCAAGTTTTTCGGGACAGGGAAAGGAGAAGCTTTCTTT
CASSAKFFGTGKGEAFF
>NA|TRBJ2-1|TRBD1|TRBV5-1
TGCGCCAGCGGGGGACAGGAGGTAAATGAGCAGTTCTTC
CASGGQEVNEQFF
>NA|TRBJ2-7|TRBD2|TRBV6-5
TGTGCCAGCAGGGTACTAGCGGGGTCCTACGAGCAGTACTTC
CASRVLAGSYEQYF
>NA|TRBJ2-7|TRBD2|TRBV15
TGTGCCACCAGCAGGGGGGGGACTAGCGGGACCTACGAGCAGTACTTC
CATSRGGTSGTYEQYF
>NA|TRBJ2-3|NA|TRBV18
TGTGCCAGCTCCGGCGGGGGCACAGATACGCAGTATTTT
CASSGGGTDTQYF
>NA|TRBJ2-7|NA|TRBV5-1
TGCGCCAGCAGTCAGGGCTACGAGCAGTACTTC
CASSQGYEQYF
>few|TRBJ2-2|NA|TRBV18
TGTGCCAGCTCACCACCGGTCGGGAGCACCGGGGAGCTGTTTTTT
CASSPPVGSTGELFF
>NA|TRBJ1-1|NA|TRBV5-1
TGCGCCAGCAGCTTCGGGGGGATGAGGACTGAAGCTTTCTTT
CASSFGGMRTEAFF
>NA|TRBJ1-1|NA|TRBV5-1
TGCGCCAGCAGCCCGCCTCTTACCGGGACTGAAGCTTTCTTT
CASSPPLTGTEAFF
>NA|TRBJ1-2|NA|TRBV7-2
TGTGCCAGCAGCTTAATACAGGCTAACTATGGCTACACCTTC
CASSLIQANYGYTF
>NA|TRBJ2-1|TRBD1|TRBV28
TGTGCCAGCAGTTCATTGGCCTTACAGGGGGGCTACAATGAGCAGTTCTTC
CASSSLALQGGYNEQFF
>NA|TRBJ2-2|TRBD2|TRBV4-3
TGCGCCAGCAGCCAAGATATCGGGAGGGCCGGGGAGCTGTTTTTT
CASSQDIGRAGELFF
>NA|TRBJ2-3|NA|TRBV19
TGTGCCAGTAGTACGACAGATACGCAGTATTTT
CASSTTDTQYF
>NA|TRBJ2-7|TRBD2|TRBV18
TGTGCCAGCTCACCTAGGACTAGCGGGAACTACGAGCAGTACTTC
CASSPRTSGNYEQYF
>few|TRBJ1-1|NA|TRBV2
TGTGCCAGCAGTGGCGAAGGGGGTGGGGAGGCTTTCTTT
CASSGEGGGEAFF
>once|TRBJ1-6|TRBD1|TRBV7-6
TGTGCCAACGGGACAGGGGATTCACCCCTCCACTTT
CANGTGDSPLHF
>NA|TRBJ1-4|TRBD1|TRBV5-6
TGTGCCAGCAGCGAGGGGACAGCCGAATCCTTT
CASSEGTAESF
>NA|TRBJ2-3|NA|TRBV7-2
TGTGCCAGCAGCTTAGCGAGCGCGGCGAACACAGATACGCAGTATTTT
CASSLASAANTDTQYF
>few|TRBJ2-7|TRBD1|TRBV6-6
TGTGCCAGCAGTCTCGGACAGGTGGAGTACTTC
CASSLGQVEYF
>NA|TRBJ1-2|NA|TRBV10-3
TGTGCCATCAGTAACTTAAACTATGGCTACACCTTC
CAISNLNYGYTF
>NA|TRBJ2-5|TRBD2|TRBV7-7
TGTGCTAGCAGCTTAGAGGGAGGGGAAGAAGAGACCCAGTACTTC
CASSLEGGEEETQYF
>NA|TRBJ2-1|TRBD1|TRBV7-8
TGTGCCAGCGTCGACTTACAGGGGGGAGGCTCCTACAATGAGCAGTTCTTC
CASVDLQGGGSYNEQFF
>NA|TRBJ1-1|NA|TRBV6-5
TGTGCCAGCAGTTACTCACAGTCCGCGGGGCCTACTGAAGCTTTCTTT
CASSYSQSAGPTEAFF
>NA|TRBJ1-2|TRBD1|TRBV16
TGTGCCAGCAGCCAATCCGGGCAGGGGGCAGTTGGCTACACCTTC
CASSQSGQGAVGYTF
>NA|TRBJ1-1|TRBD1|TRBV6-5
TGTGCCAGCAGTGTCGACAGGGGGAACACTGAAGCTTTCTTT
CASSVDRGNTEAFF
>NA|TRBJ2-7|TRBD1|TRBV7-9
TGTGCCAGCAGCGTGACCCAGGGACAGGGCTACGAGCAGTACTTC
CASSVTQGQGYEQYF
>NA|TRBJ2-5|NA|TRBV6-5
TGTGCCGGTTGGAGGTCTGCCAAAGAGACCCAGTACTTC
CAGWRSAKETQYF
>NA|TRBJ1-1|TRBD1|TRBV5-6
TGTGCCAGCAGCCCTCTACTGACAGGGGAGTATGGTGAAGCTTTCTTT
CASSPLLTGEYGEAFF
>NA|TRBJ2-5|TRBD2|TRBV7-9
TGTGCCAGCAGCTCCAATAGCGGGGAAGAGACCCAGTACTTC
CASSSNSGEETQYF
>NA|TRBJ2-3|NA|TRBV7-9
TGTGCCAGCAGCTTCTCCATCACGTGGGGGGCAGATACGCAGTATTTT
CASSFSITWGADTQYF
>NA|TRBJ1-5|TRBD1|TRBV19
TGTGCCAGTAGTATAGATGAGGGGGCAGGACAGCCCCAGCATTTT
CASSIDEGAGQPQHF
>NA|TRBJ2-5|NA|TRBV7-9
TGTGCCAGCAGCCTCGGACAGCTTATGTACCAAGAGACCCAGTACTTC
CASSLGQLMYQETQYF
>NA|TRBJ2-1|NA|TRBV9
TGTGCCAGCAGCTCACTAAGGGAGCAGTTCTTC
CASSSLREQFF
>NA|TRBJ2-3|TRBD2|TRBV29-1
TGCAGCGTTGAAGTCTCGGGGGGGTGGGATACGCAGTATTTT
CSVEVSGGWDTQYF
>NA|TRBJ1-1|NA|TRBV7-9
TGTGCCAGCAGCCCAGGGCACAGGGAAATGAACACTGAAGCTTTCTTT
CASSPGHREMNTEAFF
>once|TRBJ2-1|NA|TRBV7-2
TGTGCCAGCAGCTTAGTCAGGGGCGCTGAGCAGTTCTTC
CASSLVRGAEQFF
>NA|TRBJ2-7|NA|TRBV7-8
TGTGCCAGCAGCCAAGGCGGCTCCTACGAGCAGTACTTC
CASSQGGSYEQYF